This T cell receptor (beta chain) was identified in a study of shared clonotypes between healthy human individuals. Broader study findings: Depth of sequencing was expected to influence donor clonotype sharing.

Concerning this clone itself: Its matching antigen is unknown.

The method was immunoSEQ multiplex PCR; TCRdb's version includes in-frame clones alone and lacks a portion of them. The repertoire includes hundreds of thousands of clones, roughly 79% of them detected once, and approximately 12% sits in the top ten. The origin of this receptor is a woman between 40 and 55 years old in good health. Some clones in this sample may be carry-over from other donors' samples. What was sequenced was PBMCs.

The CDR3 DNA reads TGTGCCAGCAGCTTAGATCCGGCTAGCCCCTACGAGCAGTACTTC. It encodes CASSLDPASPYEQYF. The chain couples TRBV11-2 to TRBJ2-7, with D perhaps TRBD2 (5 bases). Trimming removed 0 bases from V and 2 bases from J, with 11 bases in between. The germline gives CDR1 SGHAT, CDR2 FQNNGV. There are 15 residues in the CDR3.